Below, 4 T cell receptor beta chains from the same sample are listed, as sequenced in a study of metastatic and nonmetastatic thyroid tumors. TCRdb redid the clone calls on the PCR reads using MiXCR. The table includes some 19,000 clones, just over 25% detected once. Among the patients, none had received any treatment before thyroid surgery. The sequenced sample consisted of blood. These receptors were collected from a male donor with papillary thyroid cancer or a benign thyroid nodule (not recorded which). Some clones in this sample may be carry-over from other donors' samples.

The V and J genes are TRBV27 and TRBJ2-7; D is perhaps TRBD1 (5 bases). CDR3 size: 12 residues. Germline V gene sequence: CDR1 MNHEY, CDR2 SMNVEV (reference sequence). V was shortened by 5 bases and J by 6 bases, with 11 bases between the two germline ends. The CDR3 sequence: CASSRIRGEQYF. The CDR3 nucleotides read TGTGCCAGCAGTCGAATAAGGGGCGAGCAGTACTTC.

This clone occurred many times. The chain has TRBV6-1 and TRBJ2-5; D is possibly TRBD1 (5 bases). This CDR3 has 17 amino acids. Germline CDR1 and CDR2: MNHNS and SASEGT. V was trimmed by 1 base and J by 2 bases, leaving 17 bases between them. The CDR3 nucleotides are TGTGCCAGCAGTGAAGGCGACAGCCTTATTCGACAAGAGACCCAGTACTTC. Protein sequence: CASSEGDSLIRQETQYF.

CDR3 DNA: TGTGCCAGCAGCGAGAACAGGGTCAATCAGCCCCAGCATTTT. This codes for CASSENRVNQPQHF. The chain links TRBV6-1 to TRBJ1-5, with D tentatively TRBD1 (6 bases). V was trimmed by 6 bases and J by 3 bases, leaving 12 bases between them. Germline V lookup: CDR1 MNHNS, CDR2 SASEGT. The CDR3 is made up of 14 amino acids.

Points on this clone: A much larger clone differs by one base, so this may be a read error. The chain couples TRBV11-2 to TRBJ2-2; D might be TRBD1 (6 bases). The V gene's germline CDR1 is SGHAT and CDR2 FQNNGV. CDR3 size: 19 residues. Here the CDR3 DNA reads TGTGCCATCAGCTTAGGGATCGGTCGGACAGCCCTCTTCACCGGGGAGCTGTTTTTT. It is translated as CAISLGIGRTALFTGELFF.